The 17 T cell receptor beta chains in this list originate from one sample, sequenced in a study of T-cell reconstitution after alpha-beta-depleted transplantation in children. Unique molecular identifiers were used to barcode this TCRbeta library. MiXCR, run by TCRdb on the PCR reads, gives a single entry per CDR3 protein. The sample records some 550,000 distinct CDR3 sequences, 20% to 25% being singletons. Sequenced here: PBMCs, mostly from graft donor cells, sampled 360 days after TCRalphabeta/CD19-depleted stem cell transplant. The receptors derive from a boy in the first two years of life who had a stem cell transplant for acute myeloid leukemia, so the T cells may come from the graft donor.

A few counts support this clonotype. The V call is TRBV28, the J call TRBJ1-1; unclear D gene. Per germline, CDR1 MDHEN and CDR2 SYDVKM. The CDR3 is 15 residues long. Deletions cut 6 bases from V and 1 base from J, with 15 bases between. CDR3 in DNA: TGTGCCAGCAGAGAAATGCAGGCAGGGAACACTGAAGCTTTCTTT. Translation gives CASREMQAGNTEAFF.

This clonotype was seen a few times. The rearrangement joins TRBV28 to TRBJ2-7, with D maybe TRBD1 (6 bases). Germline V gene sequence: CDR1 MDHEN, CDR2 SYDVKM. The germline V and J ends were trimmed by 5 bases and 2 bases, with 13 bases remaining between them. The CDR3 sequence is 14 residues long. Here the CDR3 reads CASSLLDSPYEQYV. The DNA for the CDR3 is TGTGCCAGCAGTCTCCTGGACAGTCCCTACGAGCAGTACGTC.

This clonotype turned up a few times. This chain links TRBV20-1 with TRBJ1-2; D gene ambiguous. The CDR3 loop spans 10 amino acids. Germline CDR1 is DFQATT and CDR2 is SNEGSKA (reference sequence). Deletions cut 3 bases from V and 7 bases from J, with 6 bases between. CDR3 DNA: TGCAGTGCTAGTAGGCGTGGCTACACCTTC. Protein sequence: CSASRRGYTF.

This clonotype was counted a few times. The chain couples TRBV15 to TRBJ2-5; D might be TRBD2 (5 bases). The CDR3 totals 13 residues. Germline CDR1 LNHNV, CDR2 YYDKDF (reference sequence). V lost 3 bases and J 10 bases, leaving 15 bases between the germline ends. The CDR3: CATSSDLGGRQYF. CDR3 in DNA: TGTGCCACCAGCAGTGATCTCGGCGGGCGCCAGTACTTC.

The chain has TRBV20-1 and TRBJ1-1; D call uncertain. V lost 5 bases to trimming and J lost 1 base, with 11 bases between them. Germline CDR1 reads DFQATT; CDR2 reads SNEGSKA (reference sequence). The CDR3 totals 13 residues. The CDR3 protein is CSARPDPNTEAFF. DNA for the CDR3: TGCAGTGCTCGCCCGGACCCGAACACTGAAGCTTTCTTT.

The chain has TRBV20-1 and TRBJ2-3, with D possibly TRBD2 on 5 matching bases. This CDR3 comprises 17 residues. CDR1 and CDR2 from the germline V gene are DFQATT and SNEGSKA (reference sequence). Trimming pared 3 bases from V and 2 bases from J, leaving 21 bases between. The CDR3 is CSASRSGPPLLTDTQYF. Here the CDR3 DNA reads TGCAGTGCTAGTCGCAGCGGACCCCCTCTACTCACAGATACGCAGTATTTT.

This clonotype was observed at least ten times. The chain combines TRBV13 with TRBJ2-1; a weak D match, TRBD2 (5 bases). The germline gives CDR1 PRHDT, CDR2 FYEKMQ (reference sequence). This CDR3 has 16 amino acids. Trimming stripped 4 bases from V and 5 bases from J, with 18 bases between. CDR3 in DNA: TGTGCCAGCAGCTCGCCCCTGGACTCCAGACACAATGAGCAGTTCTTC. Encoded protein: CASSSPLDSRHNEQFF.

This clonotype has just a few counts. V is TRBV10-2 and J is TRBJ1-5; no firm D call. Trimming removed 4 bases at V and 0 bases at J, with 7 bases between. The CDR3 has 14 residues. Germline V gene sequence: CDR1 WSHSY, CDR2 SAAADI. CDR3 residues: CASSGRPSNQPQHF. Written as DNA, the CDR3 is TGCGCCAGCAGTGGGAGACCTAGCAATCAGCCCCAGCATTTT.

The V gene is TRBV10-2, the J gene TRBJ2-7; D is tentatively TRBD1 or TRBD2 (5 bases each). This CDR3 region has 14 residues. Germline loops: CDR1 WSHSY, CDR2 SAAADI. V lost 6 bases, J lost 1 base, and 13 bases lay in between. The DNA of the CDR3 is TGCGCCAGCAGCCCCCGGGACGGATCCTACGAGCAGTACGTC. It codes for CASSPRDGSYEQYV.

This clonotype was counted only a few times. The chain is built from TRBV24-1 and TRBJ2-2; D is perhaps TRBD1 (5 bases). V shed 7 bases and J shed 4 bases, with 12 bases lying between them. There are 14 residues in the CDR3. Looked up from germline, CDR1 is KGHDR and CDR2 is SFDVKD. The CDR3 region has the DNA TGTGCCACCAGCTCTCAGGGCACCACCGGGGAGCTGTTTTTT. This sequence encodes CATSSQGTTGELFF.

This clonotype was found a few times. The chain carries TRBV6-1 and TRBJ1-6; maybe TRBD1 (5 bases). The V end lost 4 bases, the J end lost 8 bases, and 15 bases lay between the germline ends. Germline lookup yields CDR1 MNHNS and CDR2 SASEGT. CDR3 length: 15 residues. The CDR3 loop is CASSGPGLKDSPLHF. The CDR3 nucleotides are TGTGCCAGCAGTGGACCGGGACTGAAGGATTCACCCCTCCACTTT.

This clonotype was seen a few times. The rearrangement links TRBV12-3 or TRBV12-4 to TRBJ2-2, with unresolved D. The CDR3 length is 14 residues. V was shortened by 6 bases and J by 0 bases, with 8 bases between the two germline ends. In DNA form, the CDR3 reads TGTGCCAGCAGGGTACTTTCGAACACCGGGGAGCTGTTTTTT. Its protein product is CASRVLSNTGELFF.

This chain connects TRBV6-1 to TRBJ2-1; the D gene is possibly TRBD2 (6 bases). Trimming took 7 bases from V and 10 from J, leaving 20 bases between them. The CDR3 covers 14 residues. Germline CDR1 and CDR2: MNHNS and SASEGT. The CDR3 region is CASNRVASAGEQFF. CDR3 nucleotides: TGTGCCAGCAATAGAGTCGCAAGTGCGGGGGAGCAGTTCTTC.

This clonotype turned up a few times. The CDR3 bases are TGCGCCAGCATGGAAAGGACAGGGTCCACTGAAGCTTTCTTT. It is translated as CASMERTGSTEAFF. The chain employs TRBV4-3 and TRBJ1-1, with 8 nucleotides matching TRBD1. The CDR3 runs 14 residues. Germline trimming cut 7 bases from V and 4 bases from J; bases unmatched to any gene: 8. CDR1 is LGHNA and CDR2 is YSLEER in the germline V gene.

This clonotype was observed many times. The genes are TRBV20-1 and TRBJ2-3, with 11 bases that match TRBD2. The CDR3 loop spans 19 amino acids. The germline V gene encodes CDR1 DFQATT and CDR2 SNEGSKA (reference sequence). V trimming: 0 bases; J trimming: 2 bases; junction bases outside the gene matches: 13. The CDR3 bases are TGCAGTGCTAGAGATGGCCTAGCGGGGGGCGTACCGGTCACAGATACGCAGTATTTT. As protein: CSARDGLAGGVPVTDTQYF.

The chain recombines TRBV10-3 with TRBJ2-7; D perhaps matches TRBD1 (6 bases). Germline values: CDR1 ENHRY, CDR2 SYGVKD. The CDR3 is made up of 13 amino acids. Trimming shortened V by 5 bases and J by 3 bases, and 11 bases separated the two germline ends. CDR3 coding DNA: TGTGCCATCAGTAGGCAGGGGATCTACGAGCAGTACGTC. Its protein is CAISRQGIYEQYV.

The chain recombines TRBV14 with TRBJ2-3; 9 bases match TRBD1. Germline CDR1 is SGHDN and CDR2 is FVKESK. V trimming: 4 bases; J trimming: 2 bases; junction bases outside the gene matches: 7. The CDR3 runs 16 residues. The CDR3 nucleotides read TGTGCCAGCAGCCTCCCGGACAGGGGATTCACAGATACGCAGTATTTT. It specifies CASSLPDRGFTDTQYF.